This is a list of T cell receptor beta chains from one sample in a study of STAT5B mutations in CD4+ large granular lymphocyte leukemia. Clones were sequenced by immunoSEQ multiplex PCR, and TCRdb holds only the in-frame ones, with some missing. The sample holds about 10,000 clones, around 83% seen once. Sequenced sample: PBMCs. The source of these receptors is a man aged 55-75 years with CD4+ T-cell large granular lymphocyte leukemia. Both conserved end residues are part of each CDR3. D genes are given only for firm matches. Rows may omit the clone size; those that give it use once, few, many or a size class.

D: TRBD2
J: TRBJ2-1
V: TRBV30
size: once
CDR3: CAWDAGLVNDEQFF
DNA: TGTGCCTGGGACGCGGGACTAGTCAACGATGAGCAGTTCTTC

D: .
J: TRBJ2-5
V: TRBV19
size: .
CDR3: CASNSRGQIKETQYF
DNA: TGTGCCAGCAATTCTCGGGGCCAGATTAAAGAGACCCAGTACTTC

D: .
J: TRBJ1-5
V: TRBV11-2
size: few
CDR3: CASSLDRGQPQHF
DNA: TGTGCCAGCAGCTTAGATCGAGGACAGCCCCAGCATTTT

D: .
J: TRBJ2-1
V: TRBV7-6
size: once
CDR3: CASSFLLGRNEQFF
DNA: TGTGCCAGCAGCTTCCTACTGGGCCGCAATGAGCAGTTCTTC

D: .
J: TRBJ2-7
V: TRBV7-6
size: .
CDR3: CASSLAGGGSYEQYF
DNA: TGTGCCAGCAGCTTAGCGGGAGGTGGTAGTTACGAGCAGTACTTC

D: .
J: TRBJ1-3
V: TRBV28
size: .
CDR3: CASSRGEAGNTIYF
DNA: TGTGCCAGCTCTAGAGGGGAAGCGGGAAACACCATATATTTT

D: TRBD1
J: TRBJ1-1
V: TRBV28
size: .
CDR3: CASSLFGTGGTEAFF
DNA: TGTGCCAGCAGTTTATTCGGGACAGGGGGCACTGAAGCTTTCTTT

D: .
J: TRBJ2-5
V: TRBV7-3
size: .
CDR3: CASSWTGGTQYF
DNA: TGTGCCAGCAGCTGGACCGGGGGGACCCAGTACTTC

D: .
J: TRBJ2-1
V: TRBV11-3
size: once
CDR3: CASSLASSVNEQFF
DNA: TGTGCCAGCAGCTTAGCGTCGTCGGTCAATGAGCAGTTCTTC

D: TRBD2
J: TRBJ2-7
V: TRBV5-1
size: .
CDR3: CASSPGLAVYEQYF
DNA: TGCGCCAGCAGCCCGGGACTAGCGGTCTACGAGCAGTACTTC

D: TRBD1
J: TRBJ2-1
V: TRBV27
size: .
CDR3: CASSPSPGQGYNEQFF
DNA: TGTGCCAGCAGTCCGTCTCCGGGACAGGGCTACAATGAGCAGTTCTTC

D: TRBD2
J: TRBJ2-1
V: TRBV7-2
size: .
CDR3: CASSLSGLGVNEQFF
DNA: TGTGCCAGCTCCTTATCGGGACTAGGAGTTAATGAGCAGTTCTTC

D: .
J: TRBJ2-2
V: TRBV7-3
size: .
CDR3: CASSLRAGDYTGELFF
DNA: TGTGCCAGCAGCTTACGGGCAGGGGACTACACCGGGGAGCTGTTTTTT

D: .
J: TRBJ2-1
V: TRBV2
size: .
CDR3: CASSEQGPYNEQFF
DNA: TGTGCCAGCAGTGAACAGGGCCCCTACAATGAGCAGTTCTTC

D: TRBD1
J: TRBJ2-7
V: TRBV6-1
size: .
CDR3: CASSGSTGTSNEQYF
DNA: TGTGCCAGCAGTGGTTCGACAGGGACCTCCAACGAGCAGTACTTC

D: .
J: TRBJ2-7
V: TRBV19
size: few
CDR3: CASSIEGAYEQYF
DNA: TGTGCCAGTAGTATAGAAGGGGCGTACGAGCAGTACTTC

D: .
J: TRBJ2-7
V: TRBV11-2
size: .
CDR3: CASSFGQTESYEQYF
DNA: TGTGCCAGCAGCTTCGGACAGACCGAGTCCTACGAGCAGTACTTC

D: TRBD2
J: TRBJ2-1
V: TRBV5-1
size: .
CDR3: CASSPGTSANNEQFF
DNA: TGCGCCAGCAGCCCTGGGACTAGCGCTAACAATGAGCAGTTCTTC

D: .
J: TRBJ2-3
V: TRBV25-1
size: once
CDR3: CASSLQGNTDTQYF
DNA: TGTGCCAGCAGTCTACAGGGCAACACAGATACGCAGTATTTT

D: .
J: TRBJ1-3
V: TRBV6-1
size: medium-sized
CDR3: CASSEGDSGNTIYF
DNA: TGTGCCAGCAGTGAAGGGGACTCTGGAAACACCATATATTTT

D: TRBD2
J: TRBJ2-1
V: TRBV4-1
size: .
CDR3: CASSRQGGLAANNEQFF
DNA: TGCGCCAGCAGCCGCCAAGGAGGGCTAGCGGCAAACAATGAGCAGTTCTTC

D: .
J: TRBJ1-1
V: TRBV18
size: .
CDR3: CASSTKQGTGDFF
DNA: TGTGCCAGCTCAACGAAACAGGGAACCGGTGATTTCTTT

D: .
J: TRBJ1-6
V: TRBV7-2
size: .
CDR3: CASSPSGSSYNSPLHF
DNA: TGTGCCAGCAGCCCAAGCGGGAGCTCCTATAATTCACCCCTCCACTTT

D: TRBD1
J: TRBJ2-5
V: TRBV5-6
size: .
CDR3: CASRRQGGETQYF
DNA: TGTGCCAGCAGAAGACAGGGTGGGGAGACCCAGTACTTC

D: .
J: TRBJ1-5
V: TRBV28
size: .
CDR3: CASVEGYQPQHF
DNA: TGTGCCAGCGTAGAGGGTTATCAGCCCCAGCATTTT

D: .
J: TRBJ1-5
V: TRBV6-1
size: .
CDR3: CASSLAAGNQPQHF
DNA: TGTGCCAGCAGCTTAGCGGCGGGAAATCAGCCCCAGCATTTT

D: TRBD1
J: TRBJ2-7
V: TRBV4-1
size: few
CDR3: CASSQPGTGYEQYF
DNA: TGCGCCAGCAGCCAACCCGGGACAGGCTACGAGCAGTACTTC

D: .
J: TRBJ1-5
V: TRBV25-1
size: once
CDR3: CASEGNSNQPQHF
DNA: TGTGCCAGCGAGGGTAATAGCAATCAGCCCCAGCATTTT

D: TRBD1
J: TRBJ1-6
V: TRBV27
size: .
CDR3: CASSLIGQGVYNSPLHF
DNA: TGTGCCAGCAGTCTGATTGGACAGGGAGTATATAATTCACCCCTCCACTTT

D: TRBD2
J: TRBJ2-7
V: TRBV15
size: .
CDR3: CATSRDSGPYEQYF
DNA: TGTGCCACCAGCAGAGATAGCGGGCCGTACGAGCAGTACTTC

D: .
J: TRBJ1-4
V: TRBV6-5
size: .
CDR3: CASSYSQTNEKLFF
DNA: TGTGCCAGCAGTTATAGTCAAACTAATGAAAAACTGTTTTTT